The 12 T cell receptor beta chains below were found in one sample sequenced in a study of blood T cell repertoires in COVID-19 (dated by TCRdb to 2018 to 2020). Libraries were built with the immunoSEQ multiplex PCR assay. TCRdb obtained this table from immuneACCESS and retained in-frame rearrangements with V and J assigned. These tables miss some clones; where compared with another copy, unresolved V genes account for less than half of the shortfall, and the remainder is unexplained. The sample yields a few hundred thousand clones; around 81% were counted once. The ten largest clones take up 15% to 18% of the sample. The sequencing input was peripheral blood. These receptors were collected from a person aged 70 to 85 with COVID-19, enrolled during active disease.

The V gene is TRBV6-5, the J gene TRBJ2-1, with 8 bases matching TRBD1. After removal of 2 bases from V and 5 bases from J, the junction contained 8 bases not matched to a gene. Germline V CDR1 and CDR2: MNHEY, SVGAGI. This CDR3 has 16 amino acids. The CDR3, as DNA: TGTGCCAGCAGTTACAAACGACAGGGGTTTAACAATGAGCAGTTCTTC. It translates to CASSYKRQGFNNEQFF.

The chain recombines TRBV10-3 with TRBJ2-5, with a possible D match to TRBD2 (6 bases). Germline V lookup: CDR1 ENHRY, CDR2 SYGVKD. This CDR3 spans 13 amino acids. Trimming took 4 bases from V and 3 from J, leaving 9 bases between them. CDR3 protein: CAISAPGEETQYF. The CDR3, as DNA: TGTGCCATCAGTGCCCCGGGGGAAGAGACCCAGTACTTC.

The V call is TRBV7-2, the J call TRBJ2-1; D is possibly TRBD2 (5 bases). CDR1 SGHTA and CDR2 FQGNSA come from the germline V gene. This CDR3 comprises 14 residues. The V gene lost 0 bases and the J gene lost 6 bases, with 9 bases spanning the gap. CDR3 residues: CASSLAERSNEQFF. The CDR3 DNA reads TGTGCCAGCAGCTTAGCGGAGCGGTCCAATGAGCAGTTCTTC.

This clone was seen just once. This sequence joins TRBV11-2 and TRBJ2-1; 8 bases match TRBD2. This CDR3 has 16 residues. The V gene end was trimmed by 7 bases and the J gene end by 0 bases; junction bases not matched to a gene: 8. Germline assignment: CDR1 SGHAT and CDR2 FQNNGV. The CDR3 region is CASTILAGTSYNEQFF. As DNA, the CDR3 is TGTGCCAGCACTATATTAGCGGGGACCTCCTACAATGAGCAGTTCTTC.

This chain links TRBV13 with TRBJ1-1; no definite D call. The germline V gene encodes CDR1 PRHDT and CDR2 FYEKMQ (reference sequence). Between the trimmed V and J ends, which lost 5 bases and 11 bases, there was a span of 18 bases. The CDR3 is 13 amino acids. The CDR3 nucleotides read TGTGCCAGCAGCCCAGCGGGGTCCTTGCTGGCTTTCTTT. Translating gives CASSPAGSLLAFF. Variable domain in full (rest from reference TRBV13 and TRBJ1-1): AAGVIQSPRHLIKEKRETATLKCYPIPRHDTVYWYQQGPGQDPQFLISFYEKMQSDKGSIPDRFSAQQFSDYHSELNMSSLELGDSALYFCASSPAGSLLAFFGQGTRLTVV.

The chain carries TRBV21-1 and TRBJ1-2. TRBV21-1 is a pseudogene locus. CDR3 length equals 18 residues. CDR3 bases: TGTGCCAGCAGCAAAGAGGTTGTAGGAGGTGAAAATCCTTATGGCTACACCTTC. Amino acids: CASSKEVVGGENPYGYTF.

The CDR3 is CASSPSGRSSYNEQFF. DNA for the CDR3: TGTGCCAGCAGCCCCTCCGGCAGGTCCTCCTACAATGAGCAGTTCTTC. The chain carries TRBV13 and TRBJ2-1; D unresolved. The ends were cut back, 5 bases at V and 0 bases at J, with 14 bases in the middle. The CDR3 runs to 16 residues. Per the germline V gene, CDR1 is PRHDT and CDR2 is FYEKMQ (reference sequence).

The rearrangement links TRBV27 to TRBJ2-7; 10 bases agree with TRBD1. The junction had 14 bases not matched to a gene; V was cut back by 4 bases and J by 5 bases. Germline loops: CDR1 MNHEY, CDR2 SMNVEV (reference sequence). The CDR3 spans 17 residues. CDR3 bases: TGTGCCAGCAGTTCCGGGACAGGGGCAGGGCGAGCCCACGAGCAGTACTTC. Protein product: CASSSGTGAGRAHEQYF.

The rearrangement links TRBV11-3 to TRBJ2-5; 9 nucleotides align to TRBD1. The ends lost 3 bases at V and 5 bases at J; junction bases unmatched: 7. Per the germline V gene, CDR1 is SGHNT and CDR2 is YENEEA. The CDR3 sequence is 15 residues long. The CDR3 bases are TGTGCCAGCAGCTTGGGACAGGGTAGTTTGGAGACCCAGTACTTC. Its protein is CASSLGQGSLETQYF. The complete variable domain, with remaining parts taken from reference TRBV11-3 and TRBJ2-5, reads EAGVVQSPRYKIIEKKQPVAFWCNPISGHNTLYWYLQNLGQGPELLIRYENEEAVDDSQLPKDRFSAERLKGVDSTLKIQPAELGDSAVYLCASSLGQGSLETQYFGPGTRLLVL.

The genes are TRBV7-3 and TRBJ2-3, with 7 bases identical to TRBD1. The trim removed 6 bases at V and 2 bases at J, leaving 8 bases unmatched. Germline values: CDR1 SGHTA, CDR2 FQGTGA. The CDR3 spans 15 residues. The CDR3 coding sequence is TGTGCCAGCAGTCAAGCAGGGGGTTCCACAGATACGCAGTATTTT. This encodes CASSQAGGSTDTQYF. Looking up the rest from reference TRBV7-3 and TRBJ2-3 gives the full variable domain: GAGVSQTPSNKVTEKGKYVELRCDPISGHTALYWYRQSLGQGPEFLIYFQGTGAADDSGLPNDRFFAVRPEGSVSTLKIQRTERGDSAVYLCASSQAGGSTDTQYFGPGTRLTVL.

This chain links TRBV27 with TRBJ2-3; the match to TRBD1 covers 7 bases. V dropped 6 bases and J dropped 4; count of bases not matched to a gene: 7. CDR1 is MNHEY, CDR2 SMNVEV, per germline (reference sequence). The CDR3 covers 14 residues. The CDR3 DNA reads TGTGCCAGCAGCCGGGTCCAGGGGGCAGATACGCAGTATTTT. Its translation: CASSRVQGADTQYF.

This clone was observed once. The chain couples TRBV7-2 to TRBJ2-2, with a weak D call TRBD2 (5 bases). Germline V gene sequence: CDR1 SGHTA, CDR2 FQGNSA. V lost 2 bases and J lost 2, with 9 bases in between. The CDR3 loop spans 15 amino acids. The CDR3 is CASSLTSGNTGELFF. CDR3 DNA sequence: TGTGCCAGCAGCTTAACCAGCGGCAACACCGGGGAGCTGTTTTTT.